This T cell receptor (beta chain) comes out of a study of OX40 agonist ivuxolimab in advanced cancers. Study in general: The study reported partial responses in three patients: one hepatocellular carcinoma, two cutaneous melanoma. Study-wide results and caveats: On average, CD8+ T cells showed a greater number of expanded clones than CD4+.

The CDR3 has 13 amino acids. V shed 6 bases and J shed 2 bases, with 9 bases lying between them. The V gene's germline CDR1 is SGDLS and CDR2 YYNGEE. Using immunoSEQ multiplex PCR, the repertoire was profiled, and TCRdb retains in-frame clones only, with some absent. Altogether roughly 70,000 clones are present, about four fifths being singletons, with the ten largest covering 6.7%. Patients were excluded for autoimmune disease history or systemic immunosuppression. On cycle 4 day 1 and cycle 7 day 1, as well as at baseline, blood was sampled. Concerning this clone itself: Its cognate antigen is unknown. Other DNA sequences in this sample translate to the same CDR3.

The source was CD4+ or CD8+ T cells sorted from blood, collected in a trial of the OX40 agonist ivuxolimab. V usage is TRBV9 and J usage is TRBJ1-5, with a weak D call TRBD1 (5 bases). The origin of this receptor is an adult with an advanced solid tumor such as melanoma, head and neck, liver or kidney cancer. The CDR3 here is CASIGVRNQPQHF. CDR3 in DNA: TGTGCCAGCATAGGGGTGCGCAATCAGCCCCAGCATTTT. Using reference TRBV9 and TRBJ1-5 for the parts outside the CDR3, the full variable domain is DSGVTQTPKHLITATGQRVTLRCSPRSGDLSVYWYQQSLDQGLQFLIQYYNGEERAKGNILERFSAQQFPDLHSELNLSSLELGDSALYFCASIGVRNQPQHFGDGTRLSIL.